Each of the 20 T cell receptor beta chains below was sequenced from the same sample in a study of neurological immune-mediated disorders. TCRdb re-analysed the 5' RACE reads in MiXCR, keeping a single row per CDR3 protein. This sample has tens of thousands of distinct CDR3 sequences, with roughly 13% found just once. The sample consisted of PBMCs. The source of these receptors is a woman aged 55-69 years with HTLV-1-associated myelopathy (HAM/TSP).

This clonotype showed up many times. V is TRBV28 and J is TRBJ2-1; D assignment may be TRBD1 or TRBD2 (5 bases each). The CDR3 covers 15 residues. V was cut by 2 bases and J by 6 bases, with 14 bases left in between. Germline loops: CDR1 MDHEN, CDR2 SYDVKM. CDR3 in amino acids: CASSLSRAGGNEQFF. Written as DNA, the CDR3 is TGTGCCAGCAGTTTAAGCAGGGCGGGTGGCAATGAGCAGTTCTTC.

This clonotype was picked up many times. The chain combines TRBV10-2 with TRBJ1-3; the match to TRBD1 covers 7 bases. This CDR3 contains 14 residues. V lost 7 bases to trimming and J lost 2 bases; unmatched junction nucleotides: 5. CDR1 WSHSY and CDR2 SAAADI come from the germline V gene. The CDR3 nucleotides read TGCGCCAGCACCATTACAGGGGCTGGAAACACCATATATTTT. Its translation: CASTITGAGNTIYF.

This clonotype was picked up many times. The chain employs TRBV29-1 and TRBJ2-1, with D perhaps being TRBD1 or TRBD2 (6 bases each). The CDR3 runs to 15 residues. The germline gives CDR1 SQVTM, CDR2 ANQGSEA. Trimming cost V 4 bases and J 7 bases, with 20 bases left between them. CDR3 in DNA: TGCAGCGTTGGTAGGCCGGTGGGGGGCGGGAATGAGCAGTTCTTC. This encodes CSVGRPVGGGNEQFF.

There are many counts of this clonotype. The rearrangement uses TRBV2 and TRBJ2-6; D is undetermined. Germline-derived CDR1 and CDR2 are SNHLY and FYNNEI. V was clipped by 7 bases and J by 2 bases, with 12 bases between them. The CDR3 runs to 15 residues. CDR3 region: CASTQGGTGANVLTF. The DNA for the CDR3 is TGTGCCAGCACCCAAGGCGGTACTGGGGCCAACGTCCTGACTTTC.

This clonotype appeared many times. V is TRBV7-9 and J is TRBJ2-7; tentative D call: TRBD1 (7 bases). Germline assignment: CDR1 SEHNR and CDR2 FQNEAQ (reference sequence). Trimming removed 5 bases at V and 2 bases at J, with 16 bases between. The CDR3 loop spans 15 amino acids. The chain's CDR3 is CASSDSTGRPYEQYF. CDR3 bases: TGTGCCAGCAGCGACTCGACAGGGAGGCCCTACGAGCAGTACTTC.

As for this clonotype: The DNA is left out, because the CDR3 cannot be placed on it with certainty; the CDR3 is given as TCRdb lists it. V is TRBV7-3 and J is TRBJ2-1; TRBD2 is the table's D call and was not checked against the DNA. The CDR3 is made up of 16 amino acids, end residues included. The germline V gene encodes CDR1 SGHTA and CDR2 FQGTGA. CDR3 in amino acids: CASSFYICSAGVEQFF.

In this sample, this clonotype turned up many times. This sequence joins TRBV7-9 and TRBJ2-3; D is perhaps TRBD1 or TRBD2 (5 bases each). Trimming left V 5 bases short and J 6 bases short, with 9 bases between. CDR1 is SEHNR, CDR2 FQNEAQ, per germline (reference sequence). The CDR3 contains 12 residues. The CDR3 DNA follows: TGTGCCAGCAGCGTAAGGGACGATACGCAGTATTTT. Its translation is CASSVRDDTQYF.

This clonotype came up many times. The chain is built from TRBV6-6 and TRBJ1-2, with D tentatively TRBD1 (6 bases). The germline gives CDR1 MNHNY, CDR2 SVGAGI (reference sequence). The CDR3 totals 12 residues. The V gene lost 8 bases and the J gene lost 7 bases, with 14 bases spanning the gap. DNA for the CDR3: TGTGCCAGCGAAGGGGGGCGCGTTGGCTACACCTTC. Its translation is CASEGGRVGYTF.

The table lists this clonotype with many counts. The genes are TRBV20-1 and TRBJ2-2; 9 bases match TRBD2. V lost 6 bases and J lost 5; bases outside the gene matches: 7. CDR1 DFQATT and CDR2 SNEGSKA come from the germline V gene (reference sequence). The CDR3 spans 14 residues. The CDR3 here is CSAPPAGGTGELFF. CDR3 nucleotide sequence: TGCAGTGCCCCCCCAGCGGGAGGAACCGGGGAGCTGTTTTTT.

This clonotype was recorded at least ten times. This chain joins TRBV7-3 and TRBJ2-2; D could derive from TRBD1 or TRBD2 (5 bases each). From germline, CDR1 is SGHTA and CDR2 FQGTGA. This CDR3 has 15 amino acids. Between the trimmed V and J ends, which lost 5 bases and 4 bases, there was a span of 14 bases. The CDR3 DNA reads TGTGCCAGCAGCCAGGGCGGGTCAACCACCGGGGAGCTGTTTTTT. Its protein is CASSQGGSTTGELFF.

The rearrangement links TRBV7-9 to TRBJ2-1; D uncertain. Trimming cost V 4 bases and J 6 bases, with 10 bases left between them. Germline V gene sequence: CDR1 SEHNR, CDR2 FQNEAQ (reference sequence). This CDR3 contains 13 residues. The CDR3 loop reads CASSSPSANEQFF. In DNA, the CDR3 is TGTGCCAGCAGCTCCCCCAGTGCCAATGAGCAGTTCTTC.

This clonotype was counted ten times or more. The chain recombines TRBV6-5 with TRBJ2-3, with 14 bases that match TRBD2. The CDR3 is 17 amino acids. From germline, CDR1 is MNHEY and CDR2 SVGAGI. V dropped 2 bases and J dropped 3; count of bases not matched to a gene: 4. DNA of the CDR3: TGTGCCAGCAGTTACACCCGACTAGCGGGAGGGACAGATACGCAGTATTTT. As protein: CASSYTRLAGGTDTQYF.

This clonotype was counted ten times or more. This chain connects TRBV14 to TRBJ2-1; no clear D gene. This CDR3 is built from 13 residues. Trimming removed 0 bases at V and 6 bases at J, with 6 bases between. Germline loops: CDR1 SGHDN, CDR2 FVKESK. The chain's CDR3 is CASSQDKGNEQFF. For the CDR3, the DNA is TGTGCCAGCAGCCAAGATAAAGGCAATGAGCAGTTCTTC.

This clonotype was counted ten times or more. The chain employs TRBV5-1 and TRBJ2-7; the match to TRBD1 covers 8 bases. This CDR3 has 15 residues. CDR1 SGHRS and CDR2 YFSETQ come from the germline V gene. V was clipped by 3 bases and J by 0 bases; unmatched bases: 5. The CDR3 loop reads CASSSRQGSSYEQYF. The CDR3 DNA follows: TGCGCCAGCAGCTCGCGACAGGGGAGCTCCTACGAGCAGTACTTC.

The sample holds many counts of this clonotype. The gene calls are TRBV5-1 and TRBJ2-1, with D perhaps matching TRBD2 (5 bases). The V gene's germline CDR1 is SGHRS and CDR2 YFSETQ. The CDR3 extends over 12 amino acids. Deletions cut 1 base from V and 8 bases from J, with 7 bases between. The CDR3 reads CASSLPGYEQFF. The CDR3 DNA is TGCGCCAGCAGCTTGCCGGGATATGAGCAGTTCTTC.

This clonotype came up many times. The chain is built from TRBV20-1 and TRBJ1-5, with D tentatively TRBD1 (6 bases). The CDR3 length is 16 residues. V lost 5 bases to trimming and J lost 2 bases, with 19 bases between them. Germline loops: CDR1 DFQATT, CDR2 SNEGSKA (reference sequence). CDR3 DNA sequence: TGCAGTGCTCTACTCTCAGGGGCCCCGGGCAATCAGCCCCAGCATTTT. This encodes CSALLSGAPGNQPQHF.

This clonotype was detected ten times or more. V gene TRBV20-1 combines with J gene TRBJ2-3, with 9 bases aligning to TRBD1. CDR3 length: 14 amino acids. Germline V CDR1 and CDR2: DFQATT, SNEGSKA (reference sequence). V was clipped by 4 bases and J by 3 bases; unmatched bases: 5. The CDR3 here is CSATTGQGTDTQYF. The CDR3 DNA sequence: TGCAGTGCTACAACGGGACAGGGAACAGATACGCAGTATTTT.

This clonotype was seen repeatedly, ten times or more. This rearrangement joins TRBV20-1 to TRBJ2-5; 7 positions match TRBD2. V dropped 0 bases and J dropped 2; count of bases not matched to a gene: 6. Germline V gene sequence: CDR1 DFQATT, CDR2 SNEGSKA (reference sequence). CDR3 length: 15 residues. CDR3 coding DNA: TGCAGTGCTAGAGATTTGGCTAGCGGACAAGAGACCCAGTACTTC. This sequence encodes CSARDLASGQETQYF.

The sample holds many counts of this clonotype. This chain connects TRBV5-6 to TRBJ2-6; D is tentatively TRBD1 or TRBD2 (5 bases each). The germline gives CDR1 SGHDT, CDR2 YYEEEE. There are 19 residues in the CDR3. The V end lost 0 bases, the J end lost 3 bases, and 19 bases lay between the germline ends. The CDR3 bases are TGTGCCAGCAGCTTGGCGAGGGGTCTACTAGTCTTTGGGGCCAACGTCCTGACTTTC. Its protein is CASSLARGLLVFGANVLTF.

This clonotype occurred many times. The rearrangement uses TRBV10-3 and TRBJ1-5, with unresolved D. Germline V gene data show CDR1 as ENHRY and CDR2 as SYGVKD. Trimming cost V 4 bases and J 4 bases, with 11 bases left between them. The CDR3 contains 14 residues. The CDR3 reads CAISGGGENQPQHF. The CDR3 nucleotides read TGTGCCATCAGTGGTGGTGGAGAGAATCAGCCCCAGCATTTT.